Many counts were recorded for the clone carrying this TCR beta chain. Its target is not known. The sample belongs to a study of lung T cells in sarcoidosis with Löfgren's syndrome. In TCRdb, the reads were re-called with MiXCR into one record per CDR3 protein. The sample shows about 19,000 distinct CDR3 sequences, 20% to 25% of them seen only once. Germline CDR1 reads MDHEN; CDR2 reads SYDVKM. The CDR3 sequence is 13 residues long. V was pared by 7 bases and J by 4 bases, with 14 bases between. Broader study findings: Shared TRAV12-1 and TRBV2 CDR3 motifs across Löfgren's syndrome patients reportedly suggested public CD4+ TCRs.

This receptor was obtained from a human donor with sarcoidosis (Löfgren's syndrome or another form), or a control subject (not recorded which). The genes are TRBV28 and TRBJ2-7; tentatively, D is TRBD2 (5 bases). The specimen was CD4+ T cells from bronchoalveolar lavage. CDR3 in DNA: TGTGCCAGCACCACCGGCCGAGGGTACGAGCAGTACTTC. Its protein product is CASTTGRGYEQYF. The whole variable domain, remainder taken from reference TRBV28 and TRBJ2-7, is DVKVTQSSRYLVKRTGEKVFLECVQDMDHENMFWYRQDPGLGLRLIYFSYDVKMKEKGDIPEGYSVSREKKERFSLILESASTNQTSMYLCASTTGRGYEQYFGPGTRLTVT.